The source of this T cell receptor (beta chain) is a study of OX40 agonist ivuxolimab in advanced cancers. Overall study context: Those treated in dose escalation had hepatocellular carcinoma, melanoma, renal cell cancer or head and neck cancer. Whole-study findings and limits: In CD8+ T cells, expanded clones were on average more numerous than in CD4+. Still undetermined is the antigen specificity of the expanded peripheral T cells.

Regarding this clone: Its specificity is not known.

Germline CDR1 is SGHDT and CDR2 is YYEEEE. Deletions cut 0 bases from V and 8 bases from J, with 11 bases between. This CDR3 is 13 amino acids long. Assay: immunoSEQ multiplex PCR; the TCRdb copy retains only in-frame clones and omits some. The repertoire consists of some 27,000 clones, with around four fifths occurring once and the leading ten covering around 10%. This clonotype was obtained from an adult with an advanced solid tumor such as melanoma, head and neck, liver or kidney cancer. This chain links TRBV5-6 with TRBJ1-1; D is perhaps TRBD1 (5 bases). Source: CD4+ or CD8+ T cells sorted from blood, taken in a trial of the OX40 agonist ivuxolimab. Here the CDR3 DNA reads TGTGCCAGCAGCTTGGCCTCAGGGATCGAAGCTTTCTTT. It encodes CASSLASGIEAFF.